This T cell receptor (beta chain) is drawn from a study of blood T cells in healthy people across ages. Study observations and caveats: Diversity estimates drawn from one million T cells were deemed underestimates. A strong correlation was seen between TCR beta diversity and naive T cell percentage. Possibly confounding the expanded clonotype changes was the fact that donor CMV status was unknown.

CDR1 and CDR2 from the germline V gene are LNHNV and YYDKDF (reference sequence). This CDR3 region has 11 residues. V was shortened by 3 bases and J by 13 bases, with 10 bases between the two germline ends. Using a J-beta primer mix together with a sample-barcoded 5' primer, a second PCR was run for about 6 to 12 cycles. TCRdb re-called the 5' RACE reads with MiXCR, one entry per CDR3 protein. Of under 850,000 distinct CDR3 sequences in the sample, around 34% were seen once. In the case of this clonotype: Its antigen is currently unknown.

Sequencing was carried out using blood. The source of this sequence is a man between 18 and 29 years old in good health. This sequence joins TRBV15 and TRBJ2-1, with D perhaps given as TRBD1 or TRBD2 (5 bases each). CDR3 bases: TGTGCCACCAGCAGGGGGACCGGACAGTTCTTC. As protein: CATSRGTGQFF.